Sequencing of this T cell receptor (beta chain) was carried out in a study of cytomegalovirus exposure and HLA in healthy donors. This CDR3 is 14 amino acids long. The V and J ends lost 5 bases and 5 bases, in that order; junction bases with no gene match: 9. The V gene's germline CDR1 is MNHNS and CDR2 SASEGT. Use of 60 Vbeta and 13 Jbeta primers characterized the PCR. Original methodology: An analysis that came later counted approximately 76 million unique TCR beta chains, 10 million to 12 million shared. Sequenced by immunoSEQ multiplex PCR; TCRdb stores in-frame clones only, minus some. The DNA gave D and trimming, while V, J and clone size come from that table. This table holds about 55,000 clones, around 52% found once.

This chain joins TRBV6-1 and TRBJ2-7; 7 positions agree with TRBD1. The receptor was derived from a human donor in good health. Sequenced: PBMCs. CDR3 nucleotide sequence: TGTGCCAGCAGTCTCCGGGACAGTTACCACGAGCAGTACTTC. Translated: CASSLRDSYHEQYF.